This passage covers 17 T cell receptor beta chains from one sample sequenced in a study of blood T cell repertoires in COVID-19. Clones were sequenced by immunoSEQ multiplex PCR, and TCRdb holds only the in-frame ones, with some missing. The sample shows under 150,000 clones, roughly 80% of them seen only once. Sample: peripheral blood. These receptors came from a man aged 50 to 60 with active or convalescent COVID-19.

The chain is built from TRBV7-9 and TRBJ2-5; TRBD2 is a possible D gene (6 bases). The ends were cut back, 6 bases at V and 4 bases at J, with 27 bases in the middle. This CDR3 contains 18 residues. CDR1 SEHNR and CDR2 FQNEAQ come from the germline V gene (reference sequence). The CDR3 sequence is CASSPRDSRRIAGETQYF. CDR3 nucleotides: TGTGCCAGCAGTCCTCGGGACTCACGGAGAATTGCAGGAGAGACCCAGTACTTC.

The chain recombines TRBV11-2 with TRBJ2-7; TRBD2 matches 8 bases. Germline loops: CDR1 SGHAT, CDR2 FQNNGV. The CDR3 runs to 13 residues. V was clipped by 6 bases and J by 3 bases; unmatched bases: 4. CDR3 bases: TGTGCCAGCAGTACTAGCGGTGTCTACGAGCAGTACTTC. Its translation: CASSTSGVYEQYF.

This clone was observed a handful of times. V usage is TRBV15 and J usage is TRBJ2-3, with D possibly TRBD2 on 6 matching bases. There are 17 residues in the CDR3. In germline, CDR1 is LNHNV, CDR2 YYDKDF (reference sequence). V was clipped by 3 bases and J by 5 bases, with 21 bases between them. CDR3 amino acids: CATSRSGDHPLGDTQYF. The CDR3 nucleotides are TGTGCCACCAGCAGGTCGGGGGACCATCCTCTAGGAGATACGCAGTATTTT. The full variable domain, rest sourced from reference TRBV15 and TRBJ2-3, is DAMVIQNPRYQVTQFGKPVTLSCSQTLNHNVMYWYQQKSSQAPKLLFHYYDKDFNNEADTPDNFQSRRPNTSFCFLDIRSPGLGDTAMYLCATSRSGDHPLGDTQYFGPGTRLTVL.

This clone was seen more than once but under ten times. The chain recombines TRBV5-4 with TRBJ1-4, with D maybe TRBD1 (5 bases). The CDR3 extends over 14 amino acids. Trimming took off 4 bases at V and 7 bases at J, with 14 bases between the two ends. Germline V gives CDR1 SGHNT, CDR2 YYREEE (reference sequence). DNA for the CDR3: TGTGCCAGCAGCCCCTGGGGGGACGGTGAAAAACTGTTTTTT. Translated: CASSPWGDGEKLFF.

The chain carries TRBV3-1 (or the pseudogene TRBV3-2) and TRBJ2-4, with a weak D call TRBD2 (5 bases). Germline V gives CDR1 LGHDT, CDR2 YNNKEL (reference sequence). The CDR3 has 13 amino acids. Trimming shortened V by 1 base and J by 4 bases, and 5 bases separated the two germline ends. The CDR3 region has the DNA TGTGCCAGCAGCCAAGGCGGGAAAAACATTCAGTACTTC. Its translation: CASSQGGKNIQYF.

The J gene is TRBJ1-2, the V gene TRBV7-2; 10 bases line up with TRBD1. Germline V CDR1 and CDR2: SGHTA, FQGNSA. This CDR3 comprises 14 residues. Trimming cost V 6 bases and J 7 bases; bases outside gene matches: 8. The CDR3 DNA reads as TGTGCCAGCAGGGAGACAGGGGGCGCGGTTGGCTACACCTTC. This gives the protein CASRETGGAVGYTF.

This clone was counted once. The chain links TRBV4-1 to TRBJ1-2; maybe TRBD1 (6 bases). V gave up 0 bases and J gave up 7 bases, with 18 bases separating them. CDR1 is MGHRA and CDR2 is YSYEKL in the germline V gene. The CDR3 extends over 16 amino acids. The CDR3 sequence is CASSQEIQGWTRGYTF. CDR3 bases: TGCGCCAGCAGCCAAGAAATCCAGGGGTGGACTCGTGGCTACACCTTC.

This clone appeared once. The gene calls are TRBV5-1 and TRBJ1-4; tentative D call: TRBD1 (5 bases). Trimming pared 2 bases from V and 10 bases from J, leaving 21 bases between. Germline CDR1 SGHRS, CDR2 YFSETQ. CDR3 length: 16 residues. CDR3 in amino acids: CASSFDGTPSSGKLFF. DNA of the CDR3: TGCGCCAGCAGCTTTGACGGGACTCCCAGCAGTGGAAAACTGTTTTTT. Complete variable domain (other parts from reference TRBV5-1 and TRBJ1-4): KAGVTQTPRYLIKTRGQQVTLSCSPISGHRSVSWYQQTPGQGLQFLFEYFSETQRNKGNFPGRFSGRQFSNSRSEMNVSTLELGDSALYLCASSFDGTPSSGKLFFGSGTQLSVL.

Here the CDR3 reads CASSLLQGAVGYTF. The CDR3 DNA follows: TGTGCCAGCAGCTTACTACAGGGGGCGGTTGGCTACACCTTC. The chain joins TRBV11-3 to TRBJ1-2; 9 positions match TRBD1. Trimming took 2 bases from V and 7 from J; bases not matched to a gene: 5. There are 14 residues in the CDR3. In germline, CDR1 is SGHNT, CDR2 YENEEA. Full variable domain (missing parts from reference TRBV11-3 and TRBJ1-2): EAGVVQSPRYKIIEKKQPVAFWCNPISGHNTLYWYLQNLGQGPELLIRYENEEAVDDSQLPKDRFSAERLKGVDSTLKIQPAELGDSAVYLCASSLLQGAVGYTFGSGTRLTVV.

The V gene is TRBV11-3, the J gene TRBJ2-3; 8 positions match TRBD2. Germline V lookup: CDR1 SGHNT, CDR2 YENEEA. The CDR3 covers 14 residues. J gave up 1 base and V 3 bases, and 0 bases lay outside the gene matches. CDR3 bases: TGTGCCAGCAGCTTCGGGGGGGGCACAGATACGCAGTATTTT. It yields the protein CASSFGGGTDTQYF.

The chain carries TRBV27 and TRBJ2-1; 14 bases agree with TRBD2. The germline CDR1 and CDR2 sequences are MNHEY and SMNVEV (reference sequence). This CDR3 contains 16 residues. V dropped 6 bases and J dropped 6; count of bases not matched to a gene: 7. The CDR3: CASSQGTSGSFNEQFF. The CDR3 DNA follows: TGTGCCAGCAGCCAGGGGACTAGCGGGAGTTTCAATGAGCAGTTCTTC.

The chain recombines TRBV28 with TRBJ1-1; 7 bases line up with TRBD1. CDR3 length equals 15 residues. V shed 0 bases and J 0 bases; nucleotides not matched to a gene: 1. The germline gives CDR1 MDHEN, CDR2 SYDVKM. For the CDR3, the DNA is TGTGCCAGCAGTTTATGGGGACAGATGAACACTGAAGCTTTCTTT. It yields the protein CASSLWGQMNTEAFF.

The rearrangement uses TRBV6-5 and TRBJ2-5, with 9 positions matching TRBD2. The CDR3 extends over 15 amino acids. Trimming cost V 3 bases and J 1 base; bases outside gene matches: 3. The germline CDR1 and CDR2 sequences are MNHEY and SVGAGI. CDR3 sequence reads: CASSYSTSGQETQYF. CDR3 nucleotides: TGTGCCAGCAGTTATTCGACTAGCGGCCAAGAGACCCAGTACTTC.

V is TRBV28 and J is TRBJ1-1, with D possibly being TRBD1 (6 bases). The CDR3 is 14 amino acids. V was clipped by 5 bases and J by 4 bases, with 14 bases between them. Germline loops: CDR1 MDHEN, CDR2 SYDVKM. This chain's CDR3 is CASSLTGTITEAFF. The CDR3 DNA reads TGTGCCAGCAGTCTTACCGGGACAATCACTGAAGCTTTCTTT.

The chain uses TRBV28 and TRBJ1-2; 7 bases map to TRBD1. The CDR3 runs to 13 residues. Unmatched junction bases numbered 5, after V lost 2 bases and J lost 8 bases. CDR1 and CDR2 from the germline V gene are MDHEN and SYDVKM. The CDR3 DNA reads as TGTGCCAGCAGTTTAACCTACAGGGGAGGCTACACCTTC. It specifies CASSLTYRGGYTF.

CDR3 DNA sequence: TGTGCCAGCAGCTGGGACAGGGTTGGGGGTGGCACAGATACGCAGTATTTT. This translates into CASSWDRVGGGTDTQYF. The V and J genes are TRBV5-6 and TRBJ2-3, with 9 positions matching TRBD1. Germline assignment: CDR1 SGHDT and CDR2 YYEEEE. With V trimmed by 3 bases and J by 1 base, 9 bases remained unmatched. The CDR3 has 17 amino acids.

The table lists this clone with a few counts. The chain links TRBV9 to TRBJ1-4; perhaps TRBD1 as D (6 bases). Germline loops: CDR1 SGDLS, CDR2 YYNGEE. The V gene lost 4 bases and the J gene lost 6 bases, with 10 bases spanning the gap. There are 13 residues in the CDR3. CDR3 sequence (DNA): TGTGCCAGCAGCACAAACAGGGATGAAAAACTGTTTTTT. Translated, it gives CASSTNRDEKLFF.